Shown below are 19 T cell receptor beta chains from a single sample sequenced in a study of regulatory T cells in long-lasting Graves disease. Researchers made TCR beta libraries by using iRepertoire HTBI primers and running Arm-PCR on CDR3 regions. TCRdb analysed the multiplex PCR reads with MiXCR anew, one entry per CDR3 protein. Here the sample spans about 240,000 distinct CDR3 sequences, over 20% being singletons. Time point denoted: newly diagnosed GD, antithyroid drugs for less than 3 months. Isolated PBMC RNA provided the starting material for the TCR library. The source was peripheral blood mononuclear cells (PBMCs), collected at new diagnosis, from a patient treated with antithyroid drugs. The receptors were sampled from a female donor with Graves disease.

Note on this clonotype: The conserved phenylalanine or tryptophan normally closing the CDR3 is absent here, so this likely arose from a read error. The chain recombines TRBV6-5 with TRBJ2-3; 8 bases match TRBD2. The CDR3 length is 15 residues. V lost 2 bases and J lost 4; bases outside the gene matches: 5. Germline V gene lookup returns CDR1 MNHEY and CDR2 SVGAGI. The CDR3 protein is CASSYGPGGADTQYL. CDR3 nucleotides: TGTGCCAGCAGTTACGGGCCGGGAGGGGCAGATACGCAGTATCTT.

This clonotype was seen many times. The chain joins TRBV5-1 to TRBJ2-1, with 13 positions matching TRBD2. This CDR3 is built from 18 residues. Trimming removed 4 bases from V and 7 bases from J; junction bases left unmatched: 14. CDR1 is SGHRS, CDR2 YFSETQ, per germline. The CDR3 region is CASSPGLAGVTFVNEQFF. CDR3 DNA sequence: TGCGCCAGCAGCCCTGGACTAGCGGGAGTCACCTTTGTGAATGAGCAGTTCTTC. Together with reference TRBV5-1 and TRBJ2-1, the CDR3 gives the full variable domain: KAGVTQTPRYLIKTRGQQVTLSCSPISGHRSVSWYQQTPGQGLQFLFEYFSETQRNKGNFPGRFSGRQFSNSRSEMNVSTLELGDSALYLCASSPGLAGVTFVNEQFFGPGTRLTVL.

Many counts were recorded for this clonotype. The rearrangement joins TRBV12-3 or TRBV12-4 to TRBJ2-2; 9 bases agree with TRBD1. Trimming took 2 bases from V and 6 from J; bases not matched to a gene: 7. There are 16 residues in the CDR3. The CDR3 DNA reads TGTGCCAGCAGTTTAAGTGTGACAGGGGGACCCGGGGAGCTGTTTTTT. This encodes CASSLSVTGGPGELFF.

This clonotype was detected only a few times. With only one base between it and a far larger clone, this is likely a read error. V and J are TRBV2 and TRBJ2-3; 10 bases align to TRBD2. The DNA matches TRBJ2-1 better at its end, which makes the J call doubtful. Germline values: CDR1 SNHLY, CDR2 FYNNEI. The CDR3 length is 15 residues. DNA of the CDR3: TGTGTCAGCGGGAGGGACACCCAATTAACTGGTGAGCAGTTCTTC. Amino acid sequence: CVSGRDTQLTGEQFF.

This clonotype was seen many times. J is TRBJ2-3 and V is TRBV3-1, with 7 bases lining up with TRBD2. The V segment lost 1 base and the J segment 1 base; nucleotides outside the gene matches: 5. The germline CDR1 and CDR2 sequences are LGHDT and YNNKEL (reference sequence). This CDR3 region has 16 residues. CDR3 nucleotides: TGTGCCAGCAGCCAAGCAGCGGGGACGGGCACAGATACGCAGTATTTT. Translation: CASSQAAGTGTDTQYF.

The sample holds many counts of this clonotype. The J gene is TRBJ1-1, the V gene TRBV2; D is unclear. Per germline, CDR1 SNHLY and CDR2 FYNNEI. V lost 2 bases to trimming and J lost 10 bases, with 8 bases between them. The CDR3 spans 11 residues. The CDR3 nucleotides read TGTGCCAGCAGTGAAACATGGTCAGCTTTCTTT. The encoded protein is CASSETWSAFF.

The table lists this clonotype with many counts. The chain couples TRBV12-3 or TRBV12-4 to TRBJ1-3, with 7 bases matching TRBD1. Losses at the gene ends were 8 bases for V and 2 bases for J; bases not matched to a gene: 6. This CDR3 has 14 residues. The CDR3 sequence is CASQDRVAGNTIYF. The DNA of the CDR3 is TGTGCCAGCCAAGACAGGGTGGCTGGAAACACCATATATTTT.

There are many counts of this clonotype. The V and J genes are TRBV5-1 and TRBJ2-1, with a possible D match to TRBD1 (5 bases). Germline V gene data show CDR1 as SGHRS and CDR2 as YFSETQ. This CDR3 has 16 residues. V lost 2 bases and J lost 6, with 18 bases in between. This CDR3 is CASSFPGQGNGNEQFF. Here the CDR3 DNA reads TGCGCCAGCAGCTTCCCGGGCCAGGGCAATGGCAATGAGCAGTTCTTC.

This clonotype was seen ten or more times. V gene TRBV14 combines with J gene TRBJ2-3; 11 bases are a match to TRBD2. Germline CDR1 is SGHDN and CDR2 is FVKESK. The CDR3 covers 16 residues. Unmatched junction bases numbered 4, after V lost 4 bases and J lost 1 base. CDR3 in amino acids: CASSLGLAGRTDTQYF. The CDR3 nucleotides read TGTGCCAGCAGCCTCGGACTAGCGGGCCGCACAGATACGCAGTATTTT.

This clonotype was seen more than once but under ten times. The chain joins TRBV20-1 to TRBJ1-6, with a possible D match to TRBD1 (6 bases). With 6 bases removed from V and 8 bases from J, the gap between germline ends came to 17 bases. This CDR3 has 14 residues. CDR1 and CDR2 (germline): DFQATT, SNEGSKA (reference sequence). Here the CDR3 reads CSARGWGAHSPLHF. The CDR3, as DNA: TGCAGTGCCCGGGGATGGGGGGCTCATTCACCCCTCCACTTT.

Ten or more counts support this clonotype. The gene calls are TRBV28 and TRBJ1-5; TRBD1 matches 7 bases. The CDR3 has 14 residues. The germline gives CDR1 MDHEN, CDR2 SYDVKM. V lost 4 bases to trimming and J lost 4 bases; unmatched junction nucleotides: 4. CDR3 in amino acids: CASSSGTVNQPQHF. The CDR3 coding sequence is TGTGCCAGCAGTTCCGGGACAGTAAATCAGCCCCAGCATTTT. The full variable domain, completed using reference TRBV28 and TRBJ1-5, is DVKVTQSSRYLVKRTGEKVFLECVQDMDHENMFWYRQDPGLGLRLIYFSYDVKMKEKGDIPEGYSVSREKKERFSLILESASTNQTSMYLCASSSGTVNQPQHFGDGTRLSIL.

About this clonotype itself: A much larger clone differs from this one at a single base, so this may be a read error. The chain carries TRBV5-5 and TRBJ1-5; D is undetermined. V was trimmed by 1 base and J by 1 base, leaving 9 bases between them. CDR1 and CDR2 (germline): SGHKS, YYEKEE (reference sequence). The CDR3 is 15 amino acids. The CDR3 region has the DNA TGTGCCAGCAGCTTGTTTGCCCAGAGCAATCAGCCCCAGCATTTT. Protein sequence: CASSLFAQSNQPQHF.

This clonotype was detected ten times or more. This rearrangement joins TRBV4-3 to TRBJ2-2; D is possibly TRBD2 (6 bases). V dropped 0 bases and J dropped 5 bases, with 13 bases sitting between them. The CDR3 totals 16 residues. Germline V gene lookup returns CDR1 LGHNA and CDR2 YSLEER. The CDR3 protein is CASSQDGREWTGELFF. CDR3 coding DNA: TGCGCCAGCAGCCAAGACGGACGGGAGTGGACCGGGGAGCTGTTTTTT.

About this clonotype: A much larger clone differs from this one at a single base, so this may be a read error. The chain uses TRBV19 and TRBJ1-2, with D possibly TRBD1 on 6 matching bases. Germline CDR1 is LNHDA and CDR2 is SQIVND (reference sequence). This CDR3 spans 12 amino acids. CDR3 in DNA: TGTGCCAGCACCGGGACACTCTATGACTACACCTTC. This sequence encodes CASTGTLYDYTF.

At least ten counts were recorded for this clonotype. The rearrangement links TRBV7-2 to TRBJ2-3; TRBD2 aligns across 8 bases. V lost 1 base, J lost 3 bases, and 9 bases stayed unmatched. The germline V gene encodes CDR1 SGHTA and CDR2 FQGNSA. This CDR3 region has 17 residues. The CDR3 nucleotides read TGTGCCAGCAGCTTAGGGGGAGCGGGAGTAGGAACAGATACGCAGTATTTT. Encoded protein: CASSLGGAGVGTDTQYF.

This clonotype showed up many times. The gene calls are TRBV7-3 and TRBJ1-4; unclear D gene. Between the trimmed V and J ends, which lost 5 bases and 0 bases, there was a span of 13 bases. CDR3 length equals 16 residues. In germline, CDR1 is SGHTA, CDR2 FQGTGA. The CDR3 DNA reads as TGTGCCAGCAGCCAATCCATGGTCCCAACTAATGAAAAACTGTTTTTT. As protein: CASSQSMVPTNEKLFF.

This clonotype was found many times. The chain uses TRBV5-1 and TRBJ2-3; D possibly matches TRBD1 or TRBD2 (5 bases each). V was shortened by 5 bases and J by 1 base, with 11 bases between the two germline ends. Per germline, CDR1 SGHRS and CDR2 YFSETQ. The CDR3 covers 14 residues. The CDR3 DNA reads TGCGCCAGCAGGCTTAGAGGGGGCACAGATACGCAGTATTTT. Encoded protein: CASRLRGGTDTQYF.

V and J are TRBV7-6 and TRBJ1-3, with 9 bases aligning to TRBD1. Germline V lookup: CDR1 SGHVS, CDR2 FNYEAQ. CDR3 length: 18 amino acids. Trimming at V came to 4 bases and at J to 3 bases, leaving 13 bases not matched to a gene. In DNA, the CDR3 is TGTGCCAGCAGCTGGGCCGGGACAGGGTCGGTCAGTGGAAACACCATATATTTT. This gives the protein CASSWAGTGSVSGNTIYF.

Ten or more counts support this clonotype. This chain connects TRBV5-5 to TRBJ2-2; D gene ambiguous. V lost 2 bases, J lost 1 base, and 9 bases lay in between. There are 15 residues in the CDR3. Germline values: CDR1 SGHKS, CDR2 YYEKEE (reference sequence). CDR3 amino acids: CASSFETKNTGELFF. CDR3 sequence (DNA): TGTGCCAGCAGCTTTGAGACGAAGAACACCGGGGAGCTGTTTTTT.